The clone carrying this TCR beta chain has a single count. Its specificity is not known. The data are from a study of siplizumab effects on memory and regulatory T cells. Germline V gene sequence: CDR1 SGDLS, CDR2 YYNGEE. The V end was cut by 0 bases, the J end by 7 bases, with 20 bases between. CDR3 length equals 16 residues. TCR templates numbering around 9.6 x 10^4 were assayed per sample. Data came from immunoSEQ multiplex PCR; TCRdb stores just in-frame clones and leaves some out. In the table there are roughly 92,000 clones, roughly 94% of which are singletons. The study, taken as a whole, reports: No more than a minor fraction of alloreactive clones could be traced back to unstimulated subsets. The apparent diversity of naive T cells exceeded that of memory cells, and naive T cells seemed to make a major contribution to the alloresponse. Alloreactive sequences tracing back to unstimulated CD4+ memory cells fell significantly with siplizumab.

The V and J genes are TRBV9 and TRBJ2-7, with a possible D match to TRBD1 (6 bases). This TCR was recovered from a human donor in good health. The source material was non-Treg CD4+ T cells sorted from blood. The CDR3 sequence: CASSVAGAQPPREQYF. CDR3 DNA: TGTGCCAGCAGCGTAGCAGGGGCACAACCTCCTCGGGAGCAGTACTTC.